This entry lists 11 T cell receptor beta chains sequenced from one sample in a study of tissue T cells after allogeneic stem cell transplantation. The assay was immunoSEQ multiplex PCR, and TCRdb's table has in-frame clones only and misses some. The data contain about 50,000 clones, about 73% of them singletons. The sequencing input was sorted cells pooled from one or two spleens. The receptors originated from a pool of C57BL/6 mice in good health.

The sample holds a few counts of this clone. Gene names are mouse gene names. The read halts 1 residue ahead of the CDR3 end, with the missing end drawn from the germline J gene. The chain uses TRBV13-2 and TRBJ2-7; 14 bases are a match to TRBD2. Unmatched junction bases numbered 10, after V lost 5 bases and J lost 9 bases. From germline, CDR1 is NNHNN and CDR2 SYGAGS (reference sequence). This CDR3 is 15 amino acids long. The CDR3 DNA, read in part, is TGTGCCAGCGGGAGAGGGGACTGGGGGGGCGCGGTACAGTAC. Translation: CASGRGDWGGAVQY. The whole CDR3 sequence reads CASGRGDWGGAVQYF.

Worth noting for this clone: Mouse gene names apply. Sequencing ends 1 residue short of the CDR3 end; the germline J gene provides the rest. The V call is TRBV2, the J call TRBJ2-5; 12 bases are shared with TRBD2. CDR1 is LGHNA and CDR2 is YSYQKL in the germline V gene. The V and J ends lost 6 bases and 3 bases, in that order; junction bases with no gene match: 4. The CDR3 loop spans 15 amino acids. CDR3 amino acids: CASRGLGGGQDTQYF. The covered CDR3 bases are TGTGCCAGCAGGGGACTGGGGGGCGGGCAAGACACCCAGTAC.

As to this clone: The gene symbols are mouse symbols. The read is 1 residue too short to cover the CDR3 end, so that end is filled in from the germline J gene. This rearrangement joins TRBV15 to TRBJ2-1, with 8 nucleotides matching TRBD1. Germline V gene data show CDR1 as SGHND and CDR2 as FRSKSL. V was clipped by 5 bases and J by 5 bases; unmatched bases: 2. The CDR3 sequence is 13 residues long. The CDR3: CASSPGQDAEQFF. CDR3 DNA (partial): TGTGCCAGCAGTCCGGGACAGGATGCTGAGCAGTTC.

As to this clone: Mouse gene names and germline throughout. The CDR3 is cut off 1 residue early in the read; its end comes from the germline J gene. The chain recombines TRBV13-1 with TRBJ2-2; D is perhaps TRBD1 (6 bases). Trimming cost V 3 bases and J 2 bases, with 8 bases left between them. The CDR3 has 14 residues. Germline CDR1 and CDR2: NSHNY and SYGAGN. The covered CDR3 bases are TGTGCCAGCAGTGGAGACAGGAACACCGGGCAGCTCTAC. Protein product: CASSGDRNTGQLY. From start to end, the CDR3 is CASSGDRNTGQLYF.

A single count supports this clone. Here the gene names and germline are mouse. The read ends 1 residue before the CDR3 terminus; that terminus is restored from the germline J gene. This chain joins TRBV5 and TRBJ2-2; the D is unclear. The CDR3 spans 16 residues. V was cut by 0 bases and J by 0 bases, with 8 bases left in between. Per germline, CDR1 LGHNA and CDR2 YNLKQL (reference sequence). This chain's CDR3 is CASSQEPGTNTGQLYF. CDR3 bases read: TGTGCCAGCAGCCAAGAACCAGGTACAAACACCGGGCAGCTCTAC.

Of note for this clone: Gene names are mouse gene names. The read falls 1 residue short of the CDR3 end, and the missing part is taken from the germline J gene. This chain links TRBV20 with TRBJ1-6, with TRBD1 matching 7 bases. TRBJ1-6 is noted as an ORF with a role that remains uncertain. CDR1 is GFQATS and CDR2 is STVNSAI in the germline V gene. J lost 5 bases, V lost 2 bases, and 0 bases had no gene match. CDR3 length: 13 amino acids. The CDR3 here is CGARQGDNSPLYF. CDR3 DNA (partial): TGTGGTGCTAGGCAGGGGGATAATTCGCCCCTCTAC.

As concerns this clone: Gene labels here are mouse ones. From the germline J gene comes the end of the CDR3, since the read stops 1 residue before it. The chain joins TRBV31 to TRBJ1-4, with a possible D match to TRBD1 (5 bases). This CDR3 region has 14 residues. Germline V lookup: CDR1 GKSSPN, CDR2 SITVG. V was trimmed by 0 bases and J by 7 bases, leaving 12 bases between them. Incomplete CDR3 DNA: TGTGCCTGGAGTCTAGGGCAGGGAGGCGAAAGATTATTT. Translation gives CAWSLGQGGERLF. The entire CDR3 protein is CAWSLGQGGERLFF.

Of note for this clone: The listed genes are named as in mouse. The read terminates 1 residue before the CDR3 end, so the remaining end is supplied by the germline J gene. V gene TRBV29 combines with J gene TRBJ2-1; D ambiguous. V was clipped by 4 bases and J by 0 bases, with 10 bases between them. The CDR3 is 15 residues long. Germline loops: CDR1 MSHET, CDR2 SYDVDS. CDR3 residues: CASSSKDYNYAEQFF. CDR3 DNA, as far as it was read: TGTGCTAGCAGTTCCAAGGATTATAACTATGCTGAGCAGTTC.

Turning to this clone: Gene names are mouse gene names. The read ends 1 residue before the CDR3 terminus; that terminus is restored from the germline J gene. The chain uses TRBV3 and TRBJ2-7; possible D gene TRBD1, 5 bases. The CDR3 totals 14 residues. Germline values: CDR1 SNHLY, CDR2 FYNGKV (reference sequence). V shed 0 bases and J shed 4 bases, with 10 bases lying between them. The DNA read from the CDR3 is TGTGCCAGCAGCTTAGCGCCGGACACTTATGAACAGTAC. Translation gives CASSLAPDTYEQY. The entire CDR3 protein is CASSLAPDTYEQYF.

This clone was counted a few times. Mouse gene names apply. The CDR3 here is CASSISGTGRYEQYF. The sequenced part of the CDR3 DNA is TGTGCCAGCAGTATAAGCGGGACAGGGAGGTATGAACAGTAC. This chain uses TRBV19 with TRBJ2-7; the match to TRBD1 covers 9 bases. The CDR3 goes on 1 residue after the read ends, and that part is filled in from the germline J gene. The CDR3 length is 15 residues. CDR1 is FNHDT and CDR2 is SITEND in the germline V gene (reference sequence). Trimming removed 1 base from V and 4 bases from J; junction bases left unmatched: 6.

This clone was seen a handful of times. Gene names denote mouse genes. The CDR3 end is not reached by the read, which stops 1 residue before it; the germline J gene fills it in. The rearrangement joins TRBV4 to TRBJ2-7; 12 nucleotides agree with TRBD2. The CDR3 contains 15 residues. Germline trimming cut 3 bases from V and 4 bases from J; bases unmatched to any gene: 4. CDR1 LGHDT and CDR2 YNNKQL come from the germline V gene (reference sequence). CDR3 DNA (partial): TGTGCCAGCAGCTACCTGGACTGGGGGGGGTATGAACAGTAC. Translating gives CASSYLDWGGYEQY. The full CDR3 sequence reads CASSYLDWGGYEQYF.